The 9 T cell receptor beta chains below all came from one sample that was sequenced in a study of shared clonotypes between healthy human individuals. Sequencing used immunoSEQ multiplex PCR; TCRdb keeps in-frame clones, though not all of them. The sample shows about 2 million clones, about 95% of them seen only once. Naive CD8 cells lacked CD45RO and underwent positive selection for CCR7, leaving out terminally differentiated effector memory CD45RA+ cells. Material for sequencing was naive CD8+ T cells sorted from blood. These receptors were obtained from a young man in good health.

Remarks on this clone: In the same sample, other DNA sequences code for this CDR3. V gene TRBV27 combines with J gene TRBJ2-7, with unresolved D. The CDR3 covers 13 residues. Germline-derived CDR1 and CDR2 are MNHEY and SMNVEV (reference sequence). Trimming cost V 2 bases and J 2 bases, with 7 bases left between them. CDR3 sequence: CASSLAGTYEQYF. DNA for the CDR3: TGTGCCAGCAGTTTAGCCGGTACCTACGAGCAGTACTTC.

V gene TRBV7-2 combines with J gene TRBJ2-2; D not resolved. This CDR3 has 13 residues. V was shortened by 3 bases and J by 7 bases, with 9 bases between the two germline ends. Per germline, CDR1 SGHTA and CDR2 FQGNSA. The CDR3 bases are TGTGCCAGCAGCTTTTCGACGGGCGGGGAGCTGTTTTTT. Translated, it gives CASSFSTGGELFF. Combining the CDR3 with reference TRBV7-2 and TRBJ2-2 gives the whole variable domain GAGVSQSPSNKVTEKGKDVELRCDPISGHTALYWYRQSLGQGLEFLIYFQGNSAPDKSGLPSDRFSAERTGGSVSTLTIQRTQQEDSAVYLCASSFSTGGELFFGEGSRLTVL.

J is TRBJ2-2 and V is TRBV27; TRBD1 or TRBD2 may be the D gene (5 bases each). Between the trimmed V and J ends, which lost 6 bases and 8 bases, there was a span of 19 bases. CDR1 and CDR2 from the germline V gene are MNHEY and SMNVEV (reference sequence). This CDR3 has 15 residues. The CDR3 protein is CASRRHGTGGGELFF. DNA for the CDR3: TGTGCCAGCAGACGGCACGGGACCGGTGGGGGGGAGCTGTTTTTT.

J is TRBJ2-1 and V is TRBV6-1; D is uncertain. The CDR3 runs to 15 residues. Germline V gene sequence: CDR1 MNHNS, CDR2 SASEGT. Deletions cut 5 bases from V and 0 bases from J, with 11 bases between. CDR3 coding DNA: TGTGCCAGCAGTAGAGAATCCAGCTCCTACAATGAGCAGTTCTTC. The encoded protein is CASSRESSSYNEQFF.

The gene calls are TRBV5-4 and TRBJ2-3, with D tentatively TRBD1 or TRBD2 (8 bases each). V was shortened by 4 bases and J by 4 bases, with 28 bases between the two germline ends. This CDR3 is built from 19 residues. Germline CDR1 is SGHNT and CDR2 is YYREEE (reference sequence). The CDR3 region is CASSGLQGGPGLVADTQYF. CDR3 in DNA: TGTGCCAGCAGCGGCCTACAGGGGGGACCGGGACTAGTAGCAGATACGCAGTATTTT.

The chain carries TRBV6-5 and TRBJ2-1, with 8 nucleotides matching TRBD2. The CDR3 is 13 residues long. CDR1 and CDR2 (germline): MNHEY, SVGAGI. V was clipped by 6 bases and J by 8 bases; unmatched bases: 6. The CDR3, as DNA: TGTGCCAGCAGCCCCAGCGGGGGTGATGAGCAGTTCTTC. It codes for CASSPSGGDEQFF.

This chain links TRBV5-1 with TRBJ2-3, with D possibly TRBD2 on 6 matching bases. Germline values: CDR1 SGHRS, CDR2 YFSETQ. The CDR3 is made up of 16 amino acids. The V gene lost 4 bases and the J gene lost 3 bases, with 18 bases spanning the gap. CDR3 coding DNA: TGCGCCAGCAGCCCCGCCCGGGACTCGCGGACAGATACGCAGTATTTT. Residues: CASSPARDSRTDTQYF.

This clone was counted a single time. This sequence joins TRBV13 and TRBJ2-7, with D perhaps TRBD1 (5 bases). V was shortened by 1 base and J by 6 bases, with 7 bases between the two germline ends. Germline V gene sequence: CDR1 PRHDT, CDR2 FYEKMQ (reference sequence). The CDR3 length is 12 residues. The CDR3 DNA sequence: TGTGCCAGCAGCTTAGATCAGGGCGAGCAGTACTTC. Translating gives CASSLDQGEQYF.

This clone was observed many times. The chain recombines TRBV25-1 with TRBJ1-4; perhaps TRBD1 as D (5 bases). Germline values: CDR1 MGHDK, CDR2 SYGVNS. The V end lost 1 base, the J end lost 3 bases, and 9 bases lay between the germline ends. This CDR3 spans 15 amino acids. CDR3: CASSEWGNANEKLFF. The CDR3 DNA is TGTGCCAGCAGTGAATGGGGGAATGCTAATGAAAAACTGTTTTTT.